The subject of this entry is one TCR beta chain. The antigen is not known. The ends were cut back, 2 bases at V and 5 bases at J, with 8 bases in the middle. Germline V gene data show CDR1 as SGHRS and CDR2 as YFSETQ. The CDR3 runs 12 residues. These data belong to a study of Graves' ophthalmopathy and Graves' hyperthyroidism. Overall study findings and caveats: Blood also held most thyroid clonotypes expanded above 0.001 frequency.

RNA transcripts served as template for amplifying TCR beta CDR3 sequences. HTBI-primed RT-PCR formed the first round, and a multiplex PCR formed the second. One entry per CDR3 protein, called by TCRdb with MiXCR from the multiplex PCR reads. The sample lists about 480,000 distinct CDR3 sequences, around 14% occurring once. The authors diagnosed from clinical symptoms, serum thyroxine, TRAb, thyroid ultrasound and orbital computed tomography. The chain uses TRBV5-1 and TRBJ2-7; TRBD1 might be the D (6 bases). Sequencing was done on a sample of blood. The TCR comes from a woman aged 25 to 39 with Graves' ophthalmopathy. The CDR3 here is CASSLQGDEQYF. CDR3 sequence (DNA): TGCGCCAGCAGCTTACAGGGAGACGAGCAGTACTTC.